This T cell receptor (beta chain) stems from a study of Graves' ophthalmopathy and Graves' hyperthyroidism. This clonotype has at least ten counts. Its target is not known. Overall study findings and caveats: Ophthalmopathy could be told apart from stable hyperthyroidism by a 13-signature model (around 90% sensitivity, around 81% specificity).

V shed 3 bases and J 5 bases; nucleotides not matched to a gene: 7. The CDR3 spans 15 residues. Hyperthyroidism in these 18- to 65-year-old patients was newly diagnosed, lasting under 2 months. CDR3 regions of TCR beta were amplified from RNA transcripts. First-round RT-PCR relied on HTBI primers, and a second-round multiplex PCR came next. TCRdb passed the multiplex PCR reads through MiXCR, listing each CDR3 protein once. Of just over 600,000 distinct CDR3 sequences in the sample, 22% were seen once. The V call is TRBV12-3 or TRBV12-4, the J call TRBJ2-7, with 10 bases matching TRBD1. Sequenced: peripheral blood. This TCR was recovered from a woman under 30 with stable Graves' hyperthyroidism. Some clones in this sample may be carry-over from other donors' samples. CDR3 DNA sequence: TGTGCCAGCAGTTTGGGGACAGGGGTCGGCGACGAGCAGTACTTC. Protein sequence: CASSLGTGVGDEQYF.